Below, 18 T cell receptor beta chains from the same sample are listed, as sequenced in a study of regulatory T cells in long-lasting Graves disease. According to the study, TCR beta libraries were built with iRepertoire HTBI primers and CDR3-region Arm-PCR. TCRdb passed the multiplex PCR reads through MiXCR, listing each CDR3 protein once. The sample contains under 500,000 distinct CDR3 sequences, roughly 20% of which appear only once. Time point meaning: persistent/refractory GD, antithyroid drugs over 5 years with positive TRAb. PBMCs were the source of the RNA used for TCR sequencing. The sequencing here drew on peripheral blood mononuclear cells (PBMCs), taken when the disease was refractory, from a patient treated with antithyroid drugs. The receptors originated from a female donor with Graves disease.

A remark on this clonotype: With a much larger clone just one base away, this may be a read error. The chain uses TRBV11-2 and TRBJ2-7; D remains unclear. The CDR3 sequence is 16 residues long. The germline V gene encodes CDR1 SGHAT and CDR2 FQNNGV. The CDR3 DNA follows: TGTGCCGGCAGCTCCTATTCCGGAGTTTCCTCCTACGAGCAGTACTTC. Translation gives CAGSSYSGVSSYEQYF.

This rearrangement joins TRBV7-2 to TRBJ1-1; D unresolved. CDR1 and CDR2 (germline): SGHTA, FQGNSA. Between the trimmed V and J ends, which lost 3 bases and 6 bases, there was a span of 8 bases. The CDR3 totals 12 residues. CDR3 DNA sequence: TGTGCCAGCAGCTTGTCCCGGCCTGAAGCTTTCTTT. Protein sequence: CASSLSRPEAFF.

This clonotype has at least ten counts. CDR3 in DNA: TGTGCCAGCAGGCGGGGGGGGACAGGAGGGTTGGTGGAAGCTTTCTTT. Protein product: CASRRGGTGGLVEAFF. The chain is built from TRBV28 and TRBJ1-1, with TRBD1 identical over 8 bases. Germline V gene sequence: CDR1 MDHEN, CDR2 SYDVKM. This CDR3 region has 16 residues. V lost 6 bases to trimming and J lost 8 bases; unmatched junction nucleotides: 17.

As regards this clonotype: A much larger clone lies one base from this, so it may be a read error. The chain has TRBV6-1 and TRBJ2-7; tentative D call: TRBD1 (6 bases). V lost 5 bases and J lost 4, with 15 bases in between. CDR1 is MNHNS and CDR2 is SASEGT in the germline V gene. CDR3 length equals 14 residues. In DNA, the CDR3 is TGTGCCAGCAGTCACAAGGACAGCCAGTACGAGCAGTACTTC. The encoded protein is CASSHKDSQYEQYF.

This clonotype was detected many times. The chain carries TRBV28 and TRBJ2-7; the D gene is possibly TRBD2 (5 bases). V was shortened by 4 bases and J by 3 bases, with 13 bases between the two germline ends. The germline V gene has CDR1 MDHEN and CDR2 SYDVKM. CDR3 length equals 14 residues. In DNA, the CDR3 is TGTGCCAGCAGTTGGGGTGGAAGCGGCTACGAGCAGTACTTC. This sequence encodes CASSWGGSGYEQYF.

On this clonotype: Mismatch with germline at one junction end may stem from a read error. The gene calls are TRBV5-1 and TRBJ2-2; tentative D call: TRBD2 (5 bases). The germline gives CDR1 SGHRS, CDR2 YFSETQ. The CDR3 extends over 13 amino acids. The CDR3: CASSLGDTGEQFF. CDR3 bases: TGCGCCAGCAGCTTGGGTGACACCGGGGAGCAGTTTTTT.

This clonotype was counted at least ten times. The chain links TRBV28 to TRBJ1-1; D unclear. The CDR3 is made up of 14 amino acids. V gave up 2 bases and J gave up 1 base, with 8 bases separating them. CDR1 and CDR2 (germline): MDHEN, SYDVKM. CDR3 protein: CASSLVQWNTEAFF. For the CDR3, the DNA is TGTGCCAGCAGTTTAGTGCAGTGGAACACTGAAGCTTTCTTT.

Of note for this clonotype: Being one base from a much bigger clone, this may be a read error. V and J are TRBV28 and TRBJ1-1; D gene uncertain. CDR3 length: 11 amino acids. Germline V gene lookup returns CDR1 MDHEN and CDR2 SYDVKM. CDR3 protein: CASSMNTEASF. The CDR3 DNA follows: TGTGCCAGCAGTATGAACACTGAAGCTTCCTTT.

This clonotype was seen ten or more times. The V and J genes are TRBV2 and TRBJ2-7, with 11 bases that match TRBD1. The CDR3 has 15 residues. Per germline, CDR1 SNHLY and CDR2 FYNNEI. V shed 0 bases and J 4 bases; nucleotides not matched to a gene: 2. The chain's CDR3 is CASSEAGQGAYEQYF. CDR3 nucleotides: TGTGCCAGCAGTGAAGCTGGACAGGGGGCTTACGAGCAGTACTTC.

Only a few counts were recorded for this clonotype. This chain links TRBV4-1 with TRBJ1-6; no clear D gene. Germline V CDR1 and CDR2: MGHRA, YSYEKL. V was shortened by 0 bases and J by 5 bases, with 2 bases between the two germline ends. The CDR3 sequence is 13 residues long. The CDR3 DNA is TGCGCCAGCAGCCAAGAAGATAATTCACCCCTCCACTTT. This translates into CASSQEDNSPLHF.

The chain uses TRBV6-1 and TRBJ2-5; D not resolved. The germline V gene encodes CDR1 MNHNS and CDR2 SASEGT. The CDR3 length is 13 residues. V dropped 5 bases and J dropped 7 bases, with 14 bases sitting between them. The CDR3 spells CASSRSLKGTQYF. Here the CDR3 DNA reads TGTGCCAGCAGTCGTAGTCTAAAAGGGACCCAGTACTTC.

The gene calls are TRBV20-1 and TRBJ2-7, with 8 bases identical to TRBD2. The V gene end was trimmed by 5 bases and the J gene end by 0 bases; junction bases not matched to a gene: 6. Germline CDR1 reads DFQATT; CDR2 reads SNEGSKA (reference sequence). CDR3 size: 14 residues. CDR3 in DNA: TGCAGTGCTGCGGGACTAGGGGGCTCCTACGAGCAGTACTTC. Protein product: CSAAGLGGSYEQYF.

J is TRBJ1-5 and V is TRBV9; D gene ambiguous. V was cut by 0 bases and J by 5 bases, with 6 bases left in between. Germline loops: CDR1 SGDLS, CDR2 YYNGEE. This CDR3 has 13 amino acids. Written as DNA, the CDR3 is TGTGCCAGCAGCGTAGATGGGTATCAGCCCCAGCATTTT. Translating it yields CASSVDGYQPQHF. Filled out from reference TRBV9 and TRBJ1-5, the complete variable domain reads DSGVTQTPKHLITATGQRVTLRCSPRSGDLSVYWYQQSLDQGLQFLIQYYNGEERAKGNILERFSAQQFPDLHSELNLSSLELGDSALYFCASSVDGYQPQHFGDGTRLSIL.

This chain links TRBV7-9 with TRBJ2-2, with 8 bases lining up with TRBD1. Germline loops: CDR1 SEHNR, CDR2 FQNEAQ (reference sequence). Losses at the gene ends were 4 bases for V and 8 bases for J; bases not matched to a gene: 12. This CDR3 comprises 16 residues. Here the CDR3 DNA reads TGTGCCAGCAGCTCGATGGCGCAGGGGGCGCTGGGGGAGCTGTTTTTT. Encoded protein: CASSSMAQGALGELFF.

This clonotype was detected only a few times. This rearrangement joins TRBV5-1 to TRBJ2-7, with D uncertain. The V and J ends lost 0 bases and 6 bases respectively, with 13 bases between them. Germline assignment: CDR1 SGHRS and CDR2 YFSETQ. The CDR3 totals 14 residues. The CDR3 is CASSLEAVPGEQYF. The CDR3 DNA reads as TGCGCCAGCAGCTTGGAGGCAGTCCCGGGCGAGCAGTACTTC.

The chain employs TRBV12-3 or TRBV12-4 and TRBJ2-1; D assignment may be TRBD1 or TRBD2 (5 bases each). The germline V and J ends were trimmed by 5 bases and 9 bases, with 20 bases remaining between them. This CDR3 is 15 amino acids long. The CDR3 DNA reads TGTGCCAGCAGTCGCCGGGACCCCTGGGATGGTGAGCAGTTCTTC. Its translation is CASSRRDPWDGEQFF.

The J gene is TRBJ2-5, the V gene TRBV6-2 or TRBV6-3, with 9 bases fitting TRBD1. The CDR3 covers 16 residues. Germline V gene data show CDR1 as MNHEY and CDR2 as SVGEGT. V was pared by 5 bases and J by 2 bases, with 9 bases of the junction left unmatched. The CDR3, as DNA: TGTGCCAGCAGTCCAGCCGGGACAGGGAATCAAGAGACCCAGTACTTC. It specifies CASSPAGTGNQETQYF.

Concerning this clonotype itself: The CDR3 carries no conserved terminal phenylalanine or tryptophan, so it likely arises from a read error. DNA for the CDR3: TGTGCCAGCAGAGAACCAGAGCAGTACTTA. Amino acids: CASREPEQYL. The chain carries TRBV12-3 or TRBV12-4 and TRBJ2-7; D is uncertain. Trimming left V 6 bases short and J 7 bases short, with 7 bases between. This CDR3 comprises 10 residues.